This section outlines one T cell receptor beta chain sequence together with its context. It has no known antigen specificity. Base qualities are not at hand, and no much larger clone is one base apart. Library generation was performed with the immunoSEQ multiplex PCR assay. Not all clones reach the TCRdb copy of this immuneACCESS table, which keeps in-frame sequences only. Checked studies attribute under half of the gap to unresolved V genes and leave the rest unexplained. The sample table contains more than 140,000 clones; only one count was recorded for around 94% of them. Around 14% of the sample comes from the top ten. These data are taken from a study of control samples from healthy donors and cancer patients (TCRdb year 2020). CDR1 and CDR2 were assigned from the germline V gene as SGDLS and YYNGEE. Including cysteine and phenylalanine, the CDR3 has 14 amino acids. Of the read, only the CDR3 DNA is kept; its 42 bases are in frame from base 1. V is reduced by 3 bases and J by 1 base, leaving a spacing of 8 bases between them.

The TCR comes from a man between 35 and 55 years old in good health. The sample taken for sequencing was blood. The receptor chain draws on TRBV9 and TRBJ2-1; TRBD2 is a possible D gene, resting on 5 matching bases. CDR3 region: CASSGEFSYNEQFF. The bases are TGTGCCAGCAGCGGGGAGTTTTCCTACAATGAGCAGTTCTTC.